This T cell receptor (beta chain) was sequenced during a study of T cell responses to AZD1222 COVID-19 vaccine. For the study at large: The analysis combined second doses at about 4 or about 12 weeks.

The study's findings and limits: Mostly white British, mostly female donors; authors suggested clonal diversity may be underestimated. Spike-wide vaccine-associated CD4 TCRs dominated at 160-218 and 743-854.

Of note for this clone: Its antigen is as yet unknown.

The assay was immunoSEQ multiplex PCR, and TCRdb's table has in-frame clones only and misses some. The sample carries 100,000 to 150,000 clones, roughly 93% recorded once. CDR1 is SGHTA, CDR2 FQGNSA, per germline. V gave up 5 bases and J gave up 6 bases, with 8 bases separating them. This CDR3 contains 13 residues. The clonotype comes from an adult in good health. The input for sequencing was peripheral blood, taken on day 0 of AZD1222 vaccination. This rearrangement joins TRBV7-2 to TRBJ1-6; no clear D. The CDR3 loop reads CASSPQTNSPLHF. The DNA of the CDR3 is TGTGCCAGCAGCCCACAGACTAATTCACCCCTCCACTTT.